These 24 T cell receptor beta chains share one sample of origin, sequenced in a study of cytomegalovirus exposure and HLA in healthy donors (dated by TCRdb to between 2016 and 2019). The library was prepared using the immunoSEQ multiplex PCR assay. For the multiplex PCR, a mixture combining 60 forward primers for TCR Vbeta segments and 13 reverse primers for TCR Jbeta segments was used. The immuneACCESS repertoire file appears here via TCRdb, limited to in-frame rearrangements. These files lack a portion of the clones; in checked studies, under half of the deficit traces to unresolved V genes, and the cause of the others is not known. This sample gives roughly 120,000 clones in total; around 80% of them show up just once. The top ten hold just over 1% of the sample. Sequenced sample: PBMCs. All receptors come from a human donor in good health.

The chain recombines TRBV6-1 with TRBJ2-1, with D uncertain. Trimming stripped 6 bases from V and 6 bases from J, with 6 bases between. The V gene's germline CDR1 is MNHNS and CDR2 SASEGT. The CDR3 length is 11 residues. For the CDR3, the DNA is TGTGCCAGCAGCTATGGCAATGAGCAGTTCTTC. As protein: CASSYGNEQFF.

The chain combines TRBV6-1 with TRBJ1-5; perhaps TRBD1 as D (5 bases). V lost 3 bases and J 3 bases, leaving 15 bases between the germline ends. Germline loops: CDR1 MNHNS, CDR2 SASEGT. The CDR3 length is 16 residues. This chain's CDR3 is CASSDAKGYYNQPQHF. The CDR3, as DNA: TGTGCCAGCAGTGACGCGAAGGGGTACTACAATCAGCCCCAGCATTTT.

J is TRBJ2-5 and V is TRBV5-1; tentatively, D is TRBD1 (5 bases). Germline V gene data show CDR1 as SGHRS and CDR2 as YFSETQ. This CDR3 has 13 amino acids. V was cut by 2 bases and J by 1 base, with 6 bases left in between. In DNA form, the CDR3 reads TGCGCCAGCAGCTTAGGGGTCCAAGAGACCCAGTACTTC. Its protein product is CASSLGVQETQYF.

The chain uses TRBV27 and TRBJ2-7; D call uncertain. V was clipped by 6 bases and J by 2 bases, with 8 bases between them. This CDR3 region has 12 residues. The germline V gene has CDR1 MNHEY and CDR2 SMNVEV (reference sequence). In DNA, the CDR3 is TGTGCCAGCAGGGCGGTAACCTACGAGCAGTACTTC. This codes for CASRAVTYEQYF.

The rearrangement joins TRBV6-6 to TRBJ1-4; TRBD1 matches 9 bases. Losses at the gene ends were 6 bases for V and 4 bases for J; bases not matched to a gene: 9. Germline assignment: CDR1 MNHNY and CDR2 SVGAGI (reference sequence). There are 16 residues in the CDR3. CDR3 residues: CASRPTRDRDNEKLFF. The CDR3 coding sequence is TGTGCCAGCAGGCCAACCAGGGACAGGGATAATGAAAAACTGTTTTTT.

The genes are TRBV6-5 and TRBJ1-1, with a possible D match to TRBD1 (5 bases). V lost 5 bases, J lost 1 base, and 11 bases lay in between. The CDR3 totals 14 residues. Germline-derived CDR1 and CDR2 are MNHEY and SVGAGI. This CDR3 is CASSETTANTEAFF. The CDR3 nucleotides read TGTGCCAGCAGTGAGACGACAGCGAACACTGAAGCTTTCTTT.

This clone turned up a few times. This chain connects TRBV4-2 to TRBJ2-7, with 7 bases that match TRBD2. Germline CDR1 is LGHNA and CDR2 is YNFKEQ. CDR3 length: 16 residues. The V segment lost 0 bases and the J segment 0 bases; nucleotides outside the gene matches: 5. The CDR3 is CASSQDGGGTSYEQYF. In nucleotides, the CDR3 is TGTGCCAGCAGCCAAGATGGGGGAGGGACCTCCTACGAGCAGTACTTC.

The chain recombines TRBV19 with TRBJ2-7, with TRBD2 matching 8 bases. The V and J ends lost 7 bases and 4 bases, in that order; junction bases with no gene match: 9. CDR1 and CDR2 (germline): LNHDA, SQIVND (reference sequence). The CDR3 extends over 14 amino acids. For the CDR3, the DNA is TGTGCCAGTAAGGAGAAGCGGGGGTCGTACGAGCAGTACTTC. The encoded protein is CASKEKRGSYEQYF.

The rearrangement links TRBV5-1 to TRBJ1-6; no clear D. The CDR3 is 15 amino acids. The V gene's germline CDR1 is SGHRS and CDR2 YFSETQ. Trimming stripped 2 bases from V and 5 bases from J, with 11 bases between. The CDR3 DNA sequence: TGCGCCAGCAGCTTCGGGAACTGGGATAATTCACCCCTCCACTTT. Translating it yields CASSFGNWDNSPLHF. The variable domain in full, with the rest retrieved from reference TRBV5-1 and TRBJ1-6, is KAGVTQTPRYLIKTRGQQVTLSCSPISGHRSVSWYQQTPGQGLQFLFEYFSETQRNKGNFPGRFSGRQFSNSRSEMNVSTLELGDSALYLCASSFGNWDNSPLHFGNGTRLTVT.

This chain joins TRBV9 and TRBJ2-1; 9 nucleotides align to TRBD2. Germline values: CDR1 SGDLS, CDR2 YYNGEE. This CDR3 region has 15 residues. With 1 base clipped from V and 6 bases from J, the junction kept 5 bases outside the gene matches. The CDR3 reads CASSVLAGGINEQFF. The CDR3 nucleotides are TGTGCCAGCAGCGTACTGGCGGGGGGGATCAATGAGCAGTTCTTC. The variable domain in full, completed from reference TRBV9 and TRBJ2-1, reads DSGVTQTPKHLITATGQRVTLRCSPRSGDLSVYWYQQSLDQGLQFLIQYYNGEERAKGNILERFSAQQFPDLHSELNLSSLELGDSALYFCASSVLAGGINEQFFGPGTRLTVL.

This chain joins TRBV7-8 and TRBJ1-4; tentative D call: TRBD1 (5 bases). The V end lost 3 bases, the J end lost 0 bases, and 11 bases lay between the germline ends. CDR3 size: 16 residues. Germline CDR1 and CDR2: SGHVS and FQNEAQ. CDR3 in amino acids: CASSLDTSATNEKLFF. CDR3 bases: TGTGCCAGCAGCTTGGACACGTCCGCAACTAATGAAAAACTGTTTTTT.

V and J are TRBV7-2 and TRBJ2-1, with 12 bases lining up with TRBD2. This CDR3 has 16 amino acids. V lost 5 bases and J lost 2; bases outside the gene matches: 4. The germline CDR1 and CDR2 sequences are SGHTA and FQGNSA. The CDR3 loop reads CASSTGTSGPYNEQFF. The DNA of the CDR3 is TGTGCCAGCAGCACCGGGACTAGCGGGCCCTACAATGAGCAGTTCTTC. The full variable domain, rest sourced from reference TRBV7-2 and TRBJ2-1, is GAGVSQSPSNKVTEKGKDVELRCDPISGHTALYWYRQSLGQGLEFLIYFQGNSAPDKSGLPSDRFSAERTGGSVSTLTIQRTQQEDSAVYLCASSTGTSGPYNEQFFGPGTRLTVL.

CDR3 coding DNA: TGTGCCAGCAGTTACGGACTAAACTACGAGCAGTACTTC. Protein: CASSYGLNYEQYF. The V call is TRBV27, the J call TRBJ2-7; tentatively, D is TRBD2 (6 bases). The CDR3 loop spans 13 amino acids. The V gene's germline CDR1 is MNHEY and CDR2 SMNVEV (reference sequence). V gave up 4 bases and J gave up 3 bases, with 10 bases separating them.

This clone occurred a few times. The J gene is TRBJ2-7, the V gene TRBV5-1; unclear D gene. The CDR3 consists of 13 residues. Germline V gene sequence: CDR1 SGHRS, CDR2 YFSETQ. The ends were cut back, 3 bases at V and 0 bases at J, with 7 bases in the middle. The CDR3 bases are TGCGCCAGCAGCTCCCGGAGCTCCTACGAGCAGTACTTC. It encodes CASSSRSSYEQYF.

There are a few counts of this clone. The J gene is TRBJ2-7, the V gene TRBV6-6; TRBD1 aligns across 7 bases. Germline assignment: CDR1 MNHNY and CDR2 SVGAGI (reference sequence). CDR3 length equals 11 residues. V gave up 6 bases and J gave up 8 bases; unmatched junction bases: 4. CDR3 amino acids: CASRDRHKQYF. The DNA of the CDR3 is TGTGCCAGCAGGGACAGGCATAAGCAGTACTTC.

V is TRBV4-1 and J is TRBJ2-1; TRBD1 matches 9 bases. Germline CDR1 MGHRA, CDR2 YSYEKL. The V segment lost 1 base and the J segment 5 bases; nucleotides outside the gene matches: 3. The CDR3 contains 15 residues. The CDR3 nucleotides are TGCGCCAGCAGCCAAGGGGACAGGGACAACAATGAGCAGTTCTTC. Translating it yields CASSQGDRDNNEQFF.

CDR3 protein: CATRTERAGYEQYF. CDR3 in DNA: TGTGCCACCAGGACCGAGCGGGCGGGCTACGAGCAGTACTTC. The chain joins TRBV15 to TRBJ2-7; D is possibly TRBD2 (6 bases). The CDR3 is 14 amino acids. CDR1 is LNHNV, CDR2 YYDKDF, per germline (reference sequence). The V gene lost 6 bases and the J gene lost 3 bases, with 15 bases spanning the gap.

Regarding this clone: The junction departs from the called germline gene at one end, perhaps through a read error. The chain carries TRBV28 and TRBJ1-5, with no clear D. This CDR3 has 16 amino acids. Germline values: CDR1 MDHEN, CDR2 SYDVKM. The CDR3 region has the DNA TGTGCCAGCAGCAGCCTAATAACCGGGTTATCTAGGCCCCAGCGTTTT. Amino acid sequence: CASSSLITGLSRPQRF.

The genes are TRBV19 and TRBJ1-5; 9 bases are shared with TRBD1. V lost 5 bases and J lost 4; bases outside the gene matches: 3. This CDR3 contains 14 residues. The V gene's germline CDR1 is LNHDA and CDR2 SQIVND (reference sequence). The CDR3 region has the DNA TGTGCCAGTAGTCGGGACAGGGCGAATCAGCCCCAGCATTTT. It is translated as CASSRDRANQPQHF.

The rearrangement links TRBV5-1 to TRBJ1-2, with 7 bases that match TRBD1. The CDR3 is 16 amino acids. The V segment lost 0 bases and the J segment 0 bases; nucleotides outside the gene matches: 5. The germline CDR1 and CDR2 sequences are SGHRS and YFSETQ. The CDR3 DNA follows: TGCGCCAGCAGCTTGGAGGGGGCCAGTCCTAACTATGGCTACACCTTC. Translated, it gives CASSLEGASPNYGYTF. Full variable domain (remainder filled in from reference TRBV5-1 and TRBJ1-2): KAGVTQTPRYLIKTRGQQVTLSCSPISGHRSVSWYQQTPGQGLQFLFEYFSETQRNKGNFPGRFSGRQFSNSRSEMNVSTLELGDSALYLCASSLEGASPNYGYTFGSGTRLTVV.

The V call is TRBV19, the J call TRBJ2-1; no firm D call. Trimming removed 7 bases at V and 9 bases at J, with 22 bases between. Germline lookup yields CDR1 LNHDA and CDR2 SQIVND (reference sequence). The CDR3 is 15 residues long. The CDR3 reads CASTRWNAESSEQFF. In DNA, the CDR3 is TGTGCCAGTACCCGATGGAACGCGGAGTCCAGTGAGCAGTTCTTC.

The chain combines TRBV5-1 with TRBJ2-7; 8 bases fit TRBD1. After removal of 0 bases from V and 6 bases from J, the junction contained 5 bases not matched to a gene. In germline, CDR1 is SGHRS, CDR2 YFSETQ. The CDR3 length is 14 residues. In nucleotides, the CDR3 is TGCGCCAGCAGCTTGGGAGGGACAGGTGGCGAGCAGTACTTC. Protein sequence: CASSLGGTGGEQYF.

This clone has only one observation. The chain joins TRBV7-9 to TRBJ2-5, with D possibly matching TRBD1 (6 bases). The CDR3 totals 14 residues. Germline V gives CDR1 SEHNR, CDR2 FQNEAQ (reference sequence). Trimming pared 2 bases from V and 4 bases from J, leaving 11 bases between. The CDR3 reads CASSLIGGRETQYF. The CDR3 DNA is TGTGCCAGCAGCTTAATAGGGGGTAGAGAGACCCAGTACTTC.

The CDR3 DNA sequence: TGTGCCAGCATGGCGGGGTTCAGAAACACTGAAGCTTTCTTT. This encodes CASMAGFRNTEAFF. The rearrangement uses TRBV5-6 and TRBJ1-1; D is undetermined. The CDR3 extends over 14 amino acids. Germline lookup yields CDR1 SGHDT and CDR2 YYEEEE. Trimming removed 6 bases from V and 2 bases from J, with 14 bases in between.